This TCR beta chain appears in the sequencing data of a study of cytomegalovirus exposure and HLA in healthy donors. Across the study: Caucasian-associated ancestry cluster membership applied to about four fifths of under 450 genotyped donors. Points from the study as a whole: In a later analysis, CMV-associated beta chains were mostly HLA-associated, it appeared. Common viral pathogens seemed, in a later analysis, to connect with several of the most significant clusters.

The V and J ends lost 4 bases and 2 bases, in that order; junction bases with no gene match: 6. The CDR3 extends over 15 amino acids. CDR1 LGHNA and CDR2 YSLEER come from the germline V gene. Comments on this clone: What it recognizes is unknown.

In the PCR, 60 Vbeta and 13 Jbeta primers were used. Data came from immunoSEQ multiplex PCR; TCRdb stores just in-frame clones and leaves some out. The sample has 100,000 to 150,000 clones; more than 75% are singletons. V usage is TRBV4-3 and J usage is TRBJ2-3; 7 nucleotides match TRBD1. Sequenced sample: PBMCs. The TCR was taken from a woman in her sixties or seventies in good health and CMV-seropositive. The CDR3 region has the DNA TGCGCCAGCAGCCGCGAGGACAGGTTCACAGATACGCAGTATTTT. Translating it yields CASSREDRFTDTQYF.